Listed below are T cell receptor beta chains from one sample, sequenced in a study of T cell clones after liver transplantation. TCRdb's copy holds only in-frame clones and misses some; the assay was immunoSEQ multiplex PCR. In the table there are roughly 51,000 clones, over 55% of which are singletons. Here the sequenced sample was CD4+ T cells from blood, taken roughly 56 months after liver transplant. These TCRs come from a human patient who received a liver transplant. Some T cells may originate from the graft donor. Each CDR3 is given with its conserved first and last residue.

TRBV5-6	TRBJ1-1	CASSWDRGDTEAFF
TRBV7-8	TRBJ2-7	CASSLNRLDHEQYF
TRBV28	TRBJ1-5	CASSFSGRDSNQPQHF
TRBV7-2	TRBJ1-3	CASSSTGNPGNTIYF
TRBV7-8	TRBJ1-3	CASSLEPGYRNTIYF
TRBV4-1	TRBJ2-3	CAGRRQGPTDTQYF
TRBV11-2	TRBJ1-1	CASSFQATEAFF
TRBV9	TRBJ2-2	CASSVGQANTGELFF
TRBV30	TRBJ1-4	CAWSAPSPGLNNEKLFF
TRBV7-9	TRBJ1-1	CASSLDMREAFF
TRBV5-1	TRBJ1-4	CASSKTSGQANEKLFF
TRBV5-4	TRBJ2-7	CASSLDPWDEQYF
TRBV7-8	TRBJ1-2	CASSLQGARGYTF
TRBV6-6	TRBJ2-3	CASSSGQTWPDTQYF
TRBV6-6	TRBJ1-6	CASSADSYNSPLHF
TRBV6-1	TRBJ1-6	CATSSGPYNSPLHF
TRBV6-5	TRBJ2-2	CASTRTQGFTGELFF
TRBV28	TRBJ1-3	CASSLVQEIYF
TRBV9	TRBJ2-5	CASSVGPTEETQYF
TRBV19	TRBJ2-2	CASSTRVGELFF
TRBV28	TRBJ1-1	CASSPAQTPGDVEAFF
TRBV7-9	TRBJ2-2	CASSLDSDTGELFF
TRBV5-8	TRBJ2-2	CASSLVWGVDTGELFF
TRBV28	TRBJ2-7	CASSLIYEQYF
TRBV5-6	TRBJ2-5	CASSFLGDETQYF
TRBV2	TRBJ2-1	CASSQGGSREQFF
TRBV5-1	TRBJ1-2	CASSLVTGEDGYTF
TRBV7-2	TRBJ2-1	CASSLLGGAVPNEQFF
TRBV7-8	TRBJ2-5	CASSSQRGLQETQYF
TRBV25-1	TRBJ2-3	CASRRGGTDTQYF
TRBV11-2	TRBJ1-1	CASSFERAEAFF
TRBV4-1	TRBJ2-3	CASSRTSGGASDTQYF
TRBV5-5	TRBJ1-4	CASSRTDPNEKLFF
TRBV7-2	TRBJ1-2	CASSLGYSKNYGYTF
TRBV28	TRBJ2-7	CASTLSGGSGGGLSYEQYF
TRBV5-1	TRBJ2-1	CASSLEGNEQFF
TRBV29-1	TRBJ2-1	CSVGGASGFSSYNEQFF
TRBV19	TRBJ2-7	CASIEGGKQYF
TRBV19	TRBJ2-4	CASSNWGEAKNIQYF
TRBV14	TRBJ2-7	CASSLNYEQYF
TRBV21-1	TRBJ2-3	CASSKGGTSGSDTQYF
TRBV29-1	TRBJ1-2	CSSKGSYGYTF
TRBV30	TRBJ2-1	CAWTWETGTYNEQFF
TRBV6-5	TRBJ2-7	CASSYRDRSPLLYF
TRBV5-1	TRBJ2-2	CASSLLQGNTGELFF
TRBV2	TRBJ2-6	CASSDAGMAGANVLTF
TRBV28	TRBJ1-2	CASSLVGAGRIRRDGYTF
TRBV5-6	TRBJ2-5	CASSFGQGAGETQYF
TRBV4-1	TRBJ2-5	CASSQARLGGEETQYF
TRBV2	TRBJ2-3	CASSGPPDTQYF
TRBV11-3	TRBJ2-1	CASSFATGEQFF
TRBV9	TRBJ2-7	CASSTRMGFMDEQYF